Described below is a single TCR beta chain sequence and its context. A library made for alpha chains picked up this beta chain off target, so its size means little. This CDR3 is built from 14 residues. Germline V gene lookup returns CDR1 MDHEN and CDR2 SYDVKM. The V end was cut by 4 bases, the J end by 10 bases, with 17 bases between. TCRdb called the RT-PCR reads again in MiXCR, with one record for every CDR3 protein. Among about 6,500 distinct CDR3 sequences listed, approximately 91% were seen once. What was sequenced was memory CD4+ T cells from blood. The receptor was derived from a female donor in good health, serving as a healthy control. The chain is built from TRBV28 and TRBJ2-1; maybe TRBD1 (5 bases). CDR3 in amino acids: CASSSSSTVLEQFF. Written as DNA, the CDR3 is TGTGCCAGCAGTTCTAGTTCGACAGTCCTCGAGCAGTTCTTC.